The rows below give T cell receptor beta chains drawn from one sample of a study of T cells in Graves' hyperthyroidism and ophthalmopathy. Each CDR3 protein is one row after TCRdb ran MiXCR on the multiplex PCR reads. The sample lists 250,000 to 300,000 distinct CDR3 sequences, about an eighth seen once, with roughly 7.5% in the top ten. Sequencing was performed on blood. Every receptor here comes from a woman in her 30s with Graves' hyperthyroidism that later progressed to Graves' ophthalmopathy. Each CDR3 is given with its conserved first and last residue. D genes are given only for firm matches. Size is omitted from some rows. Given values are once, few, many or a class for expanded clones.

clone size | D gene | J gene | V gene | CDR3 DNA | CDR3 protein
- | TRBD1 | TRBJ2-7 | TRBV6-2/TRBV6-3 | TGTGCCAGCAATACCTGGACAGGTAGCTACGAGCAGTACTTC | CASNTWTGSYEQYF
few | TRBD2 | TRBJ2-5 | TRBV4-2 | TGTGCCAGCAGCCAAGATAGACTAGCGGTGGAGACCCAGTACTTC | CASSQDRLAVETQYF
many | - | TRBJ2-2 | TRBV28 | TGTGCCAGCAGTTCCCCAGGCGGGACGAACACCGGGGAGCTGTTTTTT | CASSSPGGTNTGELFF
many | TRBD1 | TRBJ1-5 | TRBV12-3/TRBV12-4 | TGTGCCAGCAGCCTGATGGGACAGTCCCAGCCCCAGCATTTT | CASSLMGQSQPQHF
many | - | TRBJ2-7 | TRBV30 | TGTGCCTGGAGTCCCCTTGCCCACGAGCAGTACTTC | CAWSPLAHEQYF
many | TRBD2 | TRBJ2-1 | TRBV20-1 | TGCAGTGCTACTCCGCTCACTAGCGGGAGCGTCAATGAGCAGTTCTTC | CSATPLTSGSVNEQFF
many | - | TRBJ2-1 | TRBV11-2 | TGTGCCAGCAGCACATCCGGGACTCGGAACAATGAGCAGTTCTTC | CASSTSGTRNNEQFF
many | - | TRBJ2-2 | TRBV7-2 | TGTGCCAGCAGCTTTTCGAACACCGGGGAGCTGTTTTTT | CASSFSNTGELFF
- | - | TRBJ2-7 | TRBV30 | TGTGCCTGGAGTGGCAGCGGGCCAGTCGCTTACGAGCAGTACTTC | CAWSGSGPVAYEQYF
many | TRBD1 | TRBJ2-1 | TRBV7-7 | TGTGCTAGCAGCTTAGCCGGGACAGGGGGGGGTGAGCAGTTCTTC | CASSLAGTGGGEQFF